The present entry profiles one T cell receptor beta chain with its context. Its antigen is not yet known. Per-base quality was not reported, and no clone a single base away is much larger than it. Library preparation used the immunoSEQ multiplex PCR assay. TCRdb stores this immuneACCESS table with in-frame sequences only. Part of the clones is absent; in the studies checked, under half of the shortfall reflects unresolved V genes, and no reason is known for the rest. For this sample the table gives about 62,000 clones, of which roughly nine tenths were detected only once. The top ten hold 2% to 3% of the sample. CDR1 MNHEY and CDR2 SVGAGI were looked up in the germline V gene. From the cysteine through the phenylalanine, the CDR3 covers 16 amino acids. Just CDR3 DNA is preserved here, 48 bases in frame from base 1. Relative to germline, V is 0 bases shorter and J is 0 bases shorter, with 12 bases between their ends.

This specimen comes from a study of T cell changes during pregnancy in multiple sclerosis (dated by TCRdb to the late 2010s). Describing the broader study: In women with multiple sclerosis, the researchers looked at how the T cell repertoire shifted as pregnancy progressed.

Source: peripheral blood, taken in the first trimester of pregnancy. The sequence was obtained from a female donor with multiple sclerosis, enrolled in a pregnancy study. The rearranged chain carries TRBV6-5 and TRBJ2-7, and TRBD2 may be the D gene, going by 6 matching bases. The CDR3 protein: CASSYSVGGASYEQYF. The nucleotides read TGTGCCAGCAGTTACTCGGTTGGAGGGGCCTCCTACGAGCAGTACTTC.